This T cell receptor (beta chain) was recovered during a study of shared clonotypes between healthy human individuals. Points on this clone: In the same sample, other DNA sequences code for this CDR3.

Using immunoSEQ multiplex PCR, the repertoire was profiled, and TCRdb retains in-frame clones only, with some absent. The data contain millions of clones, 85% to 95% of them singletons. The CDR3 has 12 residues. Trimming took 5 bases from V and 5 from J, leaving 10 bases between them. Germline V lookup: CDR1 MNHEY, CDR2 SVGAGI. Material: naive CD4+ T cells sorted from blood. Subset in this sample: CD45RA+ positively selected. The receptor was derived from a man between 18 and 29 years old in good health. This chain connects TRBV6-5 to TRBJ2-7, with D maybe TRBD1 (6 bases). The DNA of the CDR3 is TGTGCCAGCAGTCGTCAGGGGCACGAGCAGTACTTC. Protein sequence: CASSRQGHEQYF.